This TCR beta chain was recorded in a study of CD8+ T cells in alopecia areata. The overall study: Twice a day, 5 to 10 mg of oral tofacitinib was administered to treated patients.

Germline V CDR1 and CDR2: MDHEN, SYDVKM. The CDR3 runs to 16 residues. V lost 5 bases and J lost 5, with 19 bases in between. A note on this clone: Its antigen is as yet unknown.

Study findings and constraints: Clarity of TCR sharing across patients fell short of that in mice, possibly HLA-related.

As to treatment: oral pan-JAK inhibitor, 5-10 mg twice daily. Sorting of CD4+ and CD8+ T cells was performed on PBMCs. RNA, once extracted, was reverse transcribed into cDNA for use as the sequencing template. Libraries were prepared by immunoSEQ multiplex PCR; TCRdb keeps only in-frame clonotypes and omits some of them. Of more than 200,000 clones in the sample, roughly 44% were seen once. The material was CD4+ T cells sorted from blood, obtained at roughly week 38, from a patient treated with tofacitinib. The V gene is TRBV28, the J gene TRBJ2-1, with a possible D match to TRBD2 (6 bases). The receptor comes from a human donor with alopecia areata. This CDR3 is CASSPWDSGSHNEQFF. The CDR3 nucleotides read TGTGCCAGCAGTCCCTGGGATAGCGGATCTCACAATGAGCAGTTCTTC.